These T cell receptor beta chains were read from a single sample in a study of blood T cell repertoires in COVID-19. The repertoire was sequenced with immunoSEQ multiplex PCR; TCRdb's copy has only in-frame clones and lacks some. The table records about 220,000 clones, approximately 84% of them present only once. Sequencing was done on a sample of PBMCs or T cells enriched from blood (not recorded which). These receptors all come from a man aged 40-55 years who had recovered from COVID-19. The CDR3 runs from the conserved cysteine through the conserved F or W. The D gene is left open where the match is weak. Not every row has a clone size; where given, it reads once, few, many or a size class.

abundance	v_gene	d_gene	j_gene	CDR3nt	CDR3aa
once	TRBV7-9	TRBD2	TRBJ2-7	TGTGCCAGCAGCCGCGCGACTAGCGGGACCTACGAGCAGTACTTC	CASSRATSGTYEQYF
NA	TRBV18	TRBD2	TRBJ2-5	TGTGCCAGCTCTCCAAGGATACTAGCGGGAGGTGTGGAGACCCAGTACTTC	CASSPRILAGGVETQYF
NA	TRBV27	NA	TRBJ1-5	TGTGCCAGCAGTACGATCAGGGGTAACATCCAGCATTTT	CASSTIRGNIQHF
NA	TRBV7-6	TRBD1	TRBJ2-4	TGTGCCAGCAGCTTGAACAGGGGGTTTGAAAACATTCAGTACTTC	CASSLNRGFENIQYF
NA	TRBV9	TRBD2	TRBJ2-1	TGTGCCAGCAGCCCACCCCCGGCTAGCGGGAGGAGTGAGCAGTTCTTC	CASSPPPASGRSEQFF
NA	TRBV29-1	TRBD1	TRBJ1-1	TGCAGCGTTGTGACAGGGTGGCACACTGAAGCTTTCTTT	CSVVTGWHTEAFF
NA	TRBV11-2	NA	TRBJ2-2	TGTGCTAGCAGCTTACTCGGGAAGAACACCGGGGAGCTGTTTTTT	CASSLLGKNTGELFF
NA	TRBV7-2	NA	TRBJ1-1	TGTGCCAGCAGCTTAGGTCAGAACACTGAAGCTTTCTTT	CASSLGQNTEAFF
once	TRBV28	TRBD1	TRBJ1-2	TGTGCCAGCAGGCGACAGGGAGAAGATGGCTACACCTTC	CASRRQGEDGYTF
few	TRBV5-6	TRBD1	TRBJ1-2	TGTGCCAGCAGCTTGATAGGGGGCGCTGAGAGAAATGGCTACACCTTC	CASSLIGGAERNGYTF
NA	TRBV15	NA	TRBJ1-2	TGTGCCACCAGCAGAGGCGGCTATGGCTACACCTTC	CATSRGGYGYTF
NA	TRBV18	TRBD1	TRBJ1-2	TGTGCCAGCTCACCAGGGACAGGGGGAGACTATGGCTACACCTTC	CASSPGTGGDYGYTF
once	TRBV2	NA	TRBJ1-2	TGTGCCAGCACGTTGACGGGGGGTAACTATGGCTACACCTTC	CASTLTGGNYGYTF
NA	TRBV6-1	NA	TRBJ2-7	TGTGCCAGCAGTGAAAGGAGAAGCCGCTACGAGCAGTACTTC	CASSERRSRYEQYF
NA	TRBV6-4	TRBD1	TRBJ1-6	TGTGCCAGCAGTGAAGGGACAGAAGATTCACCCCTCCACTTT	CASSEGTEDSPLHF
NA	TRBV6-5	TRBD1	TRBJ2-7	TGTGCCAGCAGACTCACCCACAGGGGGCTAGGCGAGCAGTACTTC	CASRLTHRGLGEQYF
NA	TRBV29-1	TRBD1	TRBJ1-4	TGCAGCGTTAGCGACAGGGCAGCTGAAAAACTGTTTTTT	CSVSDRAAEKLFF
NA	TRBV1	NA	TRBJ2-7	TGCACCAGCAGCCGCTCCTCGGGACATCACTACGAGCAGTACTTC	CTSSRSSGHHYEQYF
NA	TRBV30	NA	TRBJ1-1	TGTGCCTGGAGATATTTGAACACTGAAGCTTTCTTT	CAWRYLNTEAFF
once	TRBV11-2	NA	TRBJ1-5	TGTGCCAGCAGCTTAGAGCGGGATCAGCCCCAGCATTTT	CASSLERDQPQHF
NA	TRBV7-8	NA	TRBJ1-3	TGTGCCAGCAGCTCGCGAACCTCTGGAAACACCATATATTTT	CASSSRTSGNTIYF
once	TRBV27	TRBD1	TRBJ2-1	TGTGCCAGCAGGCACCCGGGACAGGGGAGAAGTGAGCAGTTCTTC	CASRHPGQGRSEQFF
NA	TRBV18	TRBD2	TRBJ2-1	TGTGCCAGCTCACCCTGGACTAGCGGTCTCTTCTTAAATGAGCAGTTCTTC	CASSPWTSGLFLNEQFF
NA	TRBV4-1	TRBD1	TRBJ2-1	TGCGCCAGCAGCCAAGATGGGCGGACAGGGGGTGGACGGTCCTACAATGAGCAGTTCTTC	CASSQDGRTGGGRSYNEQFF